This T cell receptor beta chain was captured in a study of graft-versus-host responses after intestinal transplantation. Germline V gene sequence: CDR1 SGHRS, CDR2 YFSETQ. The V end lost 4 bases, the J end lost 4 bases, and 17 bases lay between the germline ends. This CDR3 contains 15 residues. Assay used: immunoSEQ multiplex PCR; TCRdb lists only in-frame clones, some missing. In the table there are 80,000 to 100,000 clones, less than 95% of which are singletons. Comment on this clone: Antigen specificity is unknown.

The material sequenced was unstimulated CD8+ T cells sorted from spleen or lymph node cells, taken before transplant. The chain uses TRBV5-1 and TRBJ1-1; a weak D match, TRBD1 (6 bases). The clonotype was recovered from a human donor who was the organ donor for an intestinal transplant. As DNA, the CDR3 is TGCGCCAGCAGCGGCGAGGGGAGGGGGGGCACTGAAGCTTTCTTT. It translates to CASSGEGRGGTEAFF.